The 15 T cell receptor beta chains reported below all come from one sample, sequenced in a study of blood T cells in healthy people across ages. Sample-barcoded 5' priming and a J-beta primer mix drove a second PCR of about 6 to 12 cycles. Each CDR3 protein gets one entry after TCRdb re-called the 5' RACE reads with MiXCR. The sample lists just under 900,000 distinct CDR3 sequences; more than 25% were seen once. The sequenced material came from blood. The receptors stem from a woman of 80 years or more in good health.

The table lists this clonotype with a few counts. This chain connects TRBV12-3 or TRBV12-4 to TRBJ2-5, with a tentative D call TRBD1 (6 bases). Trimming pared 6 bases from V and 11 bases from J, leaving 28 bases between. CDR3 length equals 16 residues. The CDR3 DNA sequence: TGTGCCAGCAGCCCTAGGGTGGGGGCCTTCTACAATGAGCAGTACTTC. Translated: CASSPRVGAFYNEQYF.

This clonotype was observed at least ten times. This chain links TRBV27 with TRBJ2-1; 15 nucleotides agree with TRBD2. With 6 bases clipped from V and 7 bases from J, the junction kept 13 bases outside the gene matches. The CDR3 consists of 18 residues. Germline CDR1 and CDR2: MNHEY and SMNVEV (reference sequence). The CDR3 is CASRSGTSGGKVGNEQFF. The CDR3 region has the DNA TGTGCCAGCAGATCCGGGACTAGCGGGGGGAAGGTTGGGAATGAGCAGTTCTTC.

This chain uses TRBV7-2 with TRBJ2-1; 7 bases match TRBD1. Germline CDR1 reads SGHTA; CDR2 reads FQGNSA. This CDR3 comprises 13 residues. The trim removed 7 bases at V and 10 bases at J, leaving 10 bases unmatched. The CDR3 nucleotides are TGTGCCAGCACTCACACAGGGGTAAGCGAGCAGTTCTTC. Translating it yields CASTHTGVSEQFF.

This sequence joins TRBV20-1 and TRBJ2-7; D gene unclear. The CDR3 has 11 residues. Per germline, CDR1 DFQATT and CDR2 SNEGSKA (reference sequence). V was clipped by 6 bases and J by 0 bases, with 6 bases between them. The CDR3 sequence: CSAAASYEQYF. In DNA form, the CDR3 reads TGCAGTGCGGCAGCCTCCTACGAGCAGTACTTC.

The table lists this clonotype with many counts. The chain combines TRBV6-2 or TRBV6-3 with TRBJ2-3, with 8 nucleotides matching TRBD2. This CDR3 region has 15 residues. Germline CDR1 reads MNHEY; CDR2 reads SVGEGT. V was clipped by 3 bases and J by 3 bases; unmatched bases: 5. CDR3 in amino acids: CASSYNAGGTDTQYF. CDR3 DNA sequence: TGTGCCAGCAGTTATAATGCGGGGGGTACAGATACGCAGTATTTT.

This clonotype was detected ten times or more. This CDR3 reads CASSPRRDNNSPLHF. DNA of the CDR3: TGTGCCAGCAGCCCCCGGCGGGATAATAATTCACCCCTCCACTTT. The rearrangement uses TRBV7-2 and TRBJ1-6; D uncertain. The germline V and J ends were trimmed by 5 bases and 5 bases, with 13 bases remaining between them. Germline lookup yields CDR1 SGHTA and CDR2 FQGNSA. The CDR3 is made up of 15 amino acids.

Remarks on this clonotype: A much larger clone lies one base from this, so it may be a read error. The chain joins TRBV25-1 to TRBJ2-5; 8 nucleotides agree with TRBD1. V lost 6 bases and J lost 4; bases outside the gene matches: 7. This CDR3 region has 14 residues. In germline, CDR1 is MGHDK, CDR2 SYGVNS. CDR3 in DNA: TGTGCCAGCAGGGGGGTGACAGGGGTAGAGACCCAGTACTTC. This encodes CASRGVTGVETQYF.

This clonotype has just one count. A single base separates this from a much larger clone, so it may be a read error. J is TRBJ2-1 and V is TRBV3-1; weak D call: TRBD2 (5 bases). V dropped 8 bases and J dropped 13 bases, with 15 bases sitting between them. Germline CDR1 and CDR2: LGHDT and YNNKEL (reference sequence). CDR3 size: 11 residues. The CDR3 region has the DNA TGTGCCAGCGCAGCGGAAGAGACCCAGTTCTTC. Translation: CASAAEETQFF.

This clonotype was observed many times. V is TRBV6-2 or TRBV6-3 and J is TRBJ1-2, with 8 bases fitting TRBD1. The CDR3 contains 16 residues. V lost 0 bases, J lost 4 bases, and 7 bases stayed unmatched. Germline loops: CDR1 MNHEY, CDR2 SVGEGT. CDR3 protein: CASSYSGTGHTYGYTF. CDR3 bases: TGTGCCAGCAGTTACTCCGGGACAGGCCACACCTATGGCTACACCTTC.

This clonotype appeared many times. Germline is not matched at one junction end, which may reflect a read error. This chain uses TRBV7-2 with TRBJ2-7; D is perhaps TRBD1 (5 bases). From germline, CDR1 is SGHTA and CDR2 FQGNSA. CDR3 length equals 12 residues. The CDR3 protein is CASSRQTYKQYF. For the CDR3, the DNA is TGTGCCAGCAGCAGACAGACCTACAAGCAGTACTTC.

This clonotype has ten or more counts. V is TRBV18 and J is TRBJ2-3; 12 nucleotides match TRBD2. Germline CDR1 KGHSH, CDR2 LQKENI. The length of the CDR3 is 17 residues. Germline trimming cut 2 bases from V and 7 bases from J; bases unmatched to any gene: 10. DNA for the CDR3: TGTGCCAGCTCACCATCTGGACTAGCGGGGCGTAGGAATACGCAGTATTTT. The encoded protein is CASSPSGLAGRRNTQYF. Together with reference TRBV18 and TRBJ2-3, the CDR3 gives the full variable domain: NAGVMQNPRHLVRRRGQEARLRCSPMKGHSHVYWYRQLPEEGLKFMVYLQKENIIDESGMPKERFSAEFPKEGPSILRIQQVVRGDSAAYFCASSPSGLAGRRNTQYFGPGTRLTVL.

V and J are TRBV15 and TRBJ1-2; no firm D call. Trimming pared 3 bases from V and 4 bases from J, leaving 21 bases between. Looked up from germline, CDR1 is LNHNV and CDR2 is YYDKDF (reference sequence). The CDR3 totals 17 residues. The CDR3 sequence is CATSSDDIVLAPYGYTF. The CDR3 bases are TGTGCCACCAGCAGTGATGACATTGTATTAGCCCCCTATGGCTACACCTTC.

This clonotype was recorded at least ten times. V is TRBV20-1 and J is TRBJ2-4, with D uncertain. The V gene lost 3 bases and the J gene lost 14 bases, with 17 bases spanning the gap. CDR3 length: 12 amino acids. Germline lookup yields CDR1 DFQATT and CDR2 SNEGSKA (reference sequence). The CDR3, as DNA: TGCAGTGCTAGCCCGGATTACCCGTCCGAGTACTTC. Translation gives CSASPDYPSEYF.

This clonotype appeared many times. The chain recombines TRBV7-2 with TRBJ2-7; D is unresolved. Trimming removed 2 bases from V and 5 bases from J, with 10 bases in between. The CDR3 covers 13 residues. The germline gives CDR1 SGHTA, CDR2 FQGNSA. This CDR3 is CASSLLNGHEQYF. CDR3 coding DNA: TGTGCCAGCAGCTTATTAAACGGACACGAGCAGTACTTC.

As concerns this clonotype: A read error may be the cause here, since a much bigger clone is one base away. The V gene is TRBV20-1, the J gene TRBJ2-1; no clear D gene. The germline V gene has CDR1 DFQATT and CDR2 SNEGSKA (reference sequence). This CDR3 has 15 residues. V was cut by 2 bases and J by 7 bases, with 18 bases left in between. The CDR3 bases are TGCAGTGCTAGACCGATCCGGTCCGCTGGTAATGAGCAGTTCTTC. Its protein is CSARPIRSAGNEQFF.